These 28 T cell receptor beta chains came from one sample sequenced in a study of T cell responses to AZD1222 COVID-19 vaccine. The table came from immunoSEQ multiplex PCR; TCRdb's copy has only in-frame clones and leaves some out. Of some 100,000 clones in the sample, 80% to 95% were seen once. Sample: peripheral blood, taken on day 0 of AZD1222 vaccination. All receptors derive from an adult in good health.

The V and J genes are TRBV27 and TRBJ2-1; 10 nucleotides align to TRBD2. There are 15 residues in the CDR3. The trim removed 3 bases at V and 5 bases at J, leaving 4 bases unmatched. Per germline, CDR1 MNHEY and CDR2 SMNVEV (reference sequence). CDR3 residues: CASSFSGRSHNEQFF. The CDR3 region has the DNA TGTGCCAGCAGTTTTAGCGGGAGGTCGCACAATGAGCAGTTCTTC.

This chain connects TRBV5-8 to TRBJ2-2; no reliable D call. Trimming stripped 4 bases from V and 6 bases from J, with 7 bases between. The CDR3 contains 12 residues. Germline CDR1 SGHTS, CDR2 YDEGEE. The CDR3 DNA sequence: TGTGCCAGCAGCCGCGGCCCCGGGGAGCTGTTTTTT. Translating it yields CASSRGPGELFF.

The V gene is TRBV20-1, the J gene TRBJ1-2; D unresolved. V was trimmed by 4 bases and J by 11 bases, leaving 14 bases between them. The germline V gene has CDR1 DFQATT and CDR2 SNEGSKA (reference sequence). The CDR3 consists of 11 residues. As DNA, the CDR3 is TGCAGTGCTAATTCAAACGAAGTTTACACCTTC. This codes for CSANSNEVYTF.

This rearrangement joins TRBV6-1 to TRBJ1-1; no clear D. Trimming shortened V by 6 bases and J by 4 bases, and 15 bases separated the two germline ends. The CDR3 is 14 residues long. CDR1 and CDR2 from the germline V gene are MNHNS and SASEGT. The DNA of the CDR3 is TGTGCCAGCAGCTCGGGAGTTTTGGGCACTGAAGCTTTCTTT. It yields the protein CASSSGVLGTEAFF.

This clone occurred once. The chain recombines TRBV19 with TRBJ2-1, with unresolved D. Germline loops: CDR1 LNHDA, CDR2 SQIVND (reference sequence). Trimming pared 5 bases from V and 4 bases from J, leaving 15 bases between. The CDR3 consists of 15 residues. The CDR3, as DNA: TGTGCCAGTAGTCGGGCGATACTGGAGTACAATGAGCAGTTCTTC. It yields the protein CASSRAILEYNEQFF.

The chain's CDR3 is CASSLNTEQFF. As DNA, the CDR3 is TGTGCCAGCAGCTTGAATACTGAGCAGTTCTTC. The chain employs TRBV5-5 and TRBJ2-1; D unclear. The CDR3 loop spans 11 amino acids. Looked up from germline, CDR1 is SGHKS and CDR2 is YYEKEE (reference sequence). The ends were cut back, 1 base at V and 9 bases at J, with 5 bases in the middle. Looking up the rest from reference TRBV5-5 and TRBJ2-1 gives the full variable domain: DAGVTQSPTHLIKTRGQQVTLRCSPISGHKSVSWYQQVLGQGPQFIFQYYEKEERGRGNFPDRFSARQFPNYSSELNVNALLLGDSALYLCASSLNTEQFFGPGTRLTVL.

The CDR3 region is CASSPDRRGETQYF. DNA for the CDR3: TGCGCCAGCAGCCCCGACAGGAGGGGAGAGACCCAGTACTTC. The chain joins TRBV5-1 to TRBJ2-5; tentatively, D is TRBD1 or TRBD2 (6 bases each). This CDR3 region has 14 residues. Between the trimmed V and J ends, which lost 4 bases and 4 bases, there was a span of 14 bases. Germline CDR1 reads SGHRS; CDR2 reads YFSETQ.

V and J are TRBV15 and TRBJ2-1, with 7 bases lining up with TRBD2. The V gene end was trimmed by 3 bases and the J gene end by 7 bases; junction bases not matched to a gene: 9. The CDR3 is 15 amino acids. CDR1 is LNHNV and CDR2 is YYDKDF in the germline V gene (reference sequence). The DNA for the CDR3 is TGTGCCACCAGCAGTGTGATAGCGGGTGGGAATGAGCAGTTCTTC. Its translation is CATSSVIAGGNEQFF.

J is TRBJ1-3 and V is TRBV7-8; D gene unclear. Looked up from germline, CDR1 is SGHVS and CDR2 is FQNEAQ. The CDR3 spans 13 residues. Trimming shortened V by 2 bases and J by 4 bases, and 6 bases separated the two germline ends. The CDR3 sequence: CASSLPLGNTIYF. In nucleotides, the CDR3 is TGTGCCAGCAGCTTACCGCTGGGAAACACCATATATTTT. Combining the CDR3 with reference TRBV7-8 and TRBJ1-3 gives the whole variable domain GAGVSQSPRYKVAKRGQDVALRCDPISGHVSLFWYQQALGQGPEFLTYFQNEAQLDKSGLPSDRFFAERPEGSVSTLKIQRTQQEDSAVYLCASSLPLGNTIYFGEGSWLTVV.

CDR3 region: CATVSGNPLADGYTF. The CDR3 DNA reads TGTGCCACTGTTTCGGGAAACCCTCTGGCGGATGGCTACACCTTC. V gene TRBV2 combines with J gene TRBJ1-2; D is unclear. The germline V and J ends were trimmed by 10 bases and 6 bases, with 24 bases remaining between them. Germline lookup yields CDR1 SNHLY and CDR2 FYNNEI. The CDR3 length is 15 residues.

The rearrangement joins TRBV7-6 to TRBJ2-7, with 12 bases identical to TRBD2. Per the germline V gene, CDR1 is SGHVS and CDR2 is FNYEAQ. J gave up 6 bases and V 5 bases, and 8 bases lay outside the gene matches. CDR3 size: 15 residues. CDR3 protein: CASSPAPGLAGEQYF. The CDR3 DNA reads as TGTGCCAGCAGCCCGGCGCCGGGACTAGCGGGCGAGCAGTACTTC.

This chain links TRBV18 with TRBJ2-1; D gene unclear. The CDR3 is 16 amino acids. CDR1 is KGHSH, CDR2 LQKENI, per germline. V lost 3 bases and J 6 bases, leaving 18 bases between the germline ends. For the CDR3, the DNA is TGTGCCAGCTCACCCGTAGGCGCCAGGACCGTCAATGAGCAGTTCTTC. This translates into CASSPVGARTVNEQFF. Using reference TRBV18 and TRBJ2-1 for the parts outside the CDR3, the full variable domain is NAGVMQNPRHLVRRRGQEARLRCSPMKGHSHVYWYRQLPEEGLKFMVYLQKENIIDESGMPKERFSAEFPKEGPSILRIQQVVRGDSAAYFCASSPVGARTVNEQFFGPGTRLTVL.

This sequence joins TRBV30 and TRBJ2-3, with D tentatively TRBD1 (5 bases). V dropped 0 bases and J dropped 1 base, with 11 bases sitting between them. The CDR3 contains 15 residues. The V gene's germline CDR1 is GTSNPN and CDR2 SVGIG (reference sequence). Here the CDR3 reads CAWSVGAAGTDTQYF. CDR3 bases: TGTGCCTGGAGTGTAGGGGCCGCCGGCACAGATACGCAGTATTTT.

This clone was seen only once. The CDR3 loop is CSVEEISYNEQFF. CDR3 sequence (DNA): TGCAGCGTTGAAGAAATCTCATACAATGAGCAGTTCTTC. V and J are TRBV29-1 and TRBJ2-1; D not resolved. With 0 bases removed from V and 4 bases from J, the gap between germline ends came to 7 bases. Germline CDR1 reads SQVTM; CDR2 reads ANQGSEA. The CDR3 contains 13 residues.

The chain employs TRBV6-2 or TRBV6-3 and TRBJ2-7, with unresolved D. The CDR3 length is 11 residues. Germline V lookup: CDR1 MNHEY, CDR2 SVGEGT. Trimming removed 5 bases from V and 3 bases from J, with 5 bases in between. CDR3 loop: CASSTFYEQYF. The CDR3 coding sequence is TGTGCCAGCAGTACATTCTACGAGCAGTACTTC.

The J gene is TRBJ1-2, the V gene TRBV6-5; TRBD1 agrees at 7 bases. The V gene's germline CDR1 is MNHEY and CDR2 SVGAGI. V trimming: 6 bases; J trimming: 5 bases; junction bases outside the gene matches: 9. The CDR3 has 14 amino acids. The CDR3 DNA follows: TGTGCCAGCAGCCCCGGGACAGACGATTATGGCTACACCTTC. Translating gives CASSPGTDDYGYTF.

This chain's CDR3 is CASSSVRRGSLGNTEAFF. CDR3 in DNA: TGTGCCAGCAGTTCCGTCCGAAGGGGAAGCCTCGGGAACACTGAAGCTTTCTTT. The chain has TRBV27 and TRBJ1-1; D possibly corresponds to TRBD1 (5 bases). V was shortened by 4 bases and J by 1 base, with 22 bases between the two germline ends. CDR1 and CDR2 (germline): MNHEY, SMNVEV (reference sequence). This CDR3 contains 18 residues.

J is TRBJ2-1 and V is TRBV6-4, with a possible D match to TRBD2 (6 bases). Germline V gene data show CDR1 as MRHNA and CDR2 as SNTAGT. The CDR3 has 13 amino acids. The ends were cut back, 5 bases at V and 8 bases at J, with 13 bases in the middle. In DNA, the CDR3 is TGTGCCAGCAGTAGCGGGTCGGAAGATGAGCAGTTCTTC. Its protein product is CASSSGSEDEQFF.

This chain links TRBV5-1 with TRBJ1-2; a weak D match, TRBD1 (6 bases). Germline loops: CDR1 SGHRS, CDR2 YFSETQ. This CDR3 contains 15 residues. V was clipped by 4 bases and J by 5 bases, with 18 bases between them. CDR3 coding DNA: TGCGCCAGCAGCGTATCAGGGGAACTTCATTATGGCTACACCTTC. Translated: CASSVSGELHYGYTF.

The V and J genes are TRBV6-5 and TRBJ2-2, with D maybe TRBD1 (5 bases). Trimming took 6 bases from V and 0 from J, leaving 11 bases between them. Per germline, CDR1 MNHEY and CDR2 SVGAGI. The CDR3 is 15 residues long. CDR3 coding DNA: TGTGCCAGCAGACCGGACAAATCGAACACCGGGGAGCTGTTTTTT. Its translation: CASRPDKSNTGELFF.

The rearrangement joins TRBV7-9 to TRBJ1-6; tentative D call: TRBD1 (5 bases). Germline assignment: CDR1 SEHNR and CDR2 FQNEAQ (reference sequence). Trimming removed 7 bases at V and 3 bases at J, with 13 bases between. There are 15 residues in the CDR3. DNA for the CDR3: TGTGCCAGCACCGGAAGGGGAGTCTATAATTCACCCCTCCACTTT. Amino acids: CASTGRGVYNSPLHF.

CDR3 amino acids: CASSLGRAGSGYTF. CDR3 bases: TGTGCCAGCAGCTTAGGGAGGGCGGGCTCTGGCTACACCTTC. The chain employs TRBV7-9 and TRBJ1-2; D call uncertain. Per germline, CDR1 SEHNR and CDR2 FQNEAQ (reference sequence). V was trimmed by 1 base and J by 7 bases, leaving 13 bases between them. There are 14 residues in the CDR3.

The V gene is TRBV3-1 (or the pseudogene TRBV3-2), the J gene TRBJ1-1; D possibly corresponds to TRBD1 (5 bases). Trimming stripped 4 bases from V and 1 base from J, with 7 bases between. This CDR3 comprises 13 residues. CDR1 and CDR2 from the germline V gene are LGHDT and YNNKEL (reference sequence). The CDR3 reads CASSRTGNTEAFF. CDR3 DNA: TGTGCCAGCAGCCGAACAGGGAACACTGAAGCTTTCTTT.

DNA for the CDR3: TGTGCCAGCAGTTATTTTGTTGGCACCGGGGAGCTGTTTTTT. This gives the protein CASSYFVGTGELFF. The chain uses TRBV6-5 and TRBJ2-2; D gene ambiguous. V was cut by 3 bases and J by 4 bases, with 9 bases left in between. The germline CDR1 and CDR2 sequences are MNHEY and SVGAGI. The CDR3 is 14 residues long.

The gene calls are TRBV20-1 and TRBJ2-1; TRBD2 matches 7 bases. J gave up 10 bases and V 3 bases, and 12 bases lay outside the gene matches. Germline CDR1 is DFQATT and CDR2 is SNEGSKA (reference sequence). CDR3 size: 14 residues. CDR3 DNA: TGCAGTGCTAGTGGCTCCCGGGAGGACCGAGAGCAGTTCTTC. Translating it yields CSASGSREDREQFF.

The chain is built from TRBV2 and TRBJ1-1, with D uncertain. The CDR3 sequence is 13 residues long. With 6 bases removed from V and 3 bases from J, the gap between germline ends came to 11 bases. CDR1 and CDR2 (germline): SNHLY, FYNNEI. CDR3 sequence reads: CASRDLSDTEAFF. The CDR3 bases are TGTGCCAGCAGGGATCTCTCGGACACTGAAGCTTTCTTT.

The chain is built from TRBV28 and TRBJ2-7; 16 positions match TRBD2. V lost 1 base and J lost 4; bases outside the gene matches: 1. Germline-derived CDR1 and CDR2 are MDHEN and SYDVKM. The CDR3 contains 16 residues. The CDR3 here is CASSLSGLAGGYEQYF. The DNA for the CDR3 is TGTGCCAGCAGTTTATCGGGACTAGCGGGAGGGTACGAGCAGTACTTC.

This chain links TRBV2 with TRBJ2-3; 10 bases fit TRBD2. The V and J ends lost 11 bases and 3 bases, in that order; junction bases with no gene match: 11. The CDR3 totals 15 residues. The germline V gene has CDR1 SNHLY and CDR2 FYNNEI. The DNA for the CDR3 is TGTGCCCGTATCTATCTAGCGGGAGTGACAGATACGCAGTATTTT. Amino acids: CARIYLAGVTDTQYF. Supplemented by reference TRBV2 and TRBJ2-3, the full variable domain reads EPEVTQTPSHQVTQMGQEVILRCVPISNHLYFYWYRQILGQKVEFLVSFYNNEISEKSEIFDDQFSVERPDGSNFTLKIRSTKLEDSAMYFCARIYLAGVTDTQYFGPGTRLTVL.